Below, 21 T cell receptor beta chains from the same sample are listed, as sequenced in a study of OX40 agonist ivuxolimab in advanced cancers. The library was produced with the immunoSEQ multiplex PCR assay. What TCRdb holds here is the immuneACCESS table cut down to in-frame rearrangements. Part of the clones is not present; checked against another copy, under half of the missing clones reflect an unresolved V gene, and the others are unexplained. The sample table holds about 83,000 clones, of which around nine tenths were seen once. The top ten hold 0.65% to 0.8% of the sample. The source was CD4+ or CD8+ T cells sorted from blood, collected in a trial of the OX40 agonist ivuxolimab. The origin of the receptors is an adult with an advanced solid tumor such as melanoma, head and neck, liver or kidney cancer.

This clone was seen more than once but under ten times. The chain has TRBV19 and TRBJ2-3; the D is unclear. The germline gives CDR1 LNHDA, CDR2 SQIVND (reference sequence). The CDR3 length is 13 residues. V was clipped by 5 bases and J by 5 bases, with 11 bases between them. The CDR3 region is CASSASKLDTQYF. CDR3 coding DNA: TGTGCCAGTAGTGCGTCGAAGTTAGATACGCAGTATTTT.

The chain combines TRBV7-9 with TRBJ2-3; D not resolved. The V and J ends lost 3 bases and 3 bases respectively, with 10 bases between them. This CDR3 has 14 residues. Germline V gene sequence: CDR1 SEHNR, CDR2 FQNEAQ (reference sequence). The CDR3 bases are TGTGCCAGCAGCTTTGATACCAGGACAGATACGCAGTATTTT. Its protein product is CASSFDTRTDTQYF. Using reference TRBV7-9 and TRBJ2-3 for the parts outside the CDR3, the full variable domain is DTGVSQNPRHKITKRGQNVTFRCDPISEHNRLYWYRQTLGQGPEFLTYFQNEAQLEKSRLLSDRFSAERPKGSFSTLEIQRTEQGDSAMYLCASSFDTRTDTQYFGPGTRLTVL.

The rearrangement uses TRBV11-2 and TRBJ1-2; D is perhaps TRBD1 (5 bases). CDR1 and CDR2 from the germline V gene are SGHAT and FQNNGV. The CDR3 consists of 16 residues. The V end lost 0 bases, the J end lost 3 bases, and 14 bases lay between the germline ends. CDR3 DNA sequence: TGTGCCAGCAGCTTAGAAGGCCGCGCAGGGTACTATGGCTACACCTTC. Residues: CASSLEGRAGYYGYTF. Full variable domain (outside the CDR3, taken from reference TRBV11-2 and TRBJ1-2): EAGVAQSPRYKIIEKRQSVAFWCNPISGHATLYWYQQILGQGPKLLIQFQNNGVVDDSQLPKDRFSAERLKGVDSTLKIQPAKLEDSAVYLCASSLEGRAGYYGYTFGSGTRLTVV.

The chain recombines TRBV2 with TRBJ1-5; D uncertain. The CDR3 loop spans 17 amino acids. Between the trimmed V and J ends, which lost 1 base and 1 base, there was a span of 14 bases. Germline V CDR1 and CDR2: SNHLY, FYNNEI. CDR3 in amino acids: CASSEEGQTVSNQPQHF. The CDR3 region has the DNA TGTGCCAGCAGTGAAGAAGGCCAGACGGTCAGCAATCAGCCCCAGCATTTT.

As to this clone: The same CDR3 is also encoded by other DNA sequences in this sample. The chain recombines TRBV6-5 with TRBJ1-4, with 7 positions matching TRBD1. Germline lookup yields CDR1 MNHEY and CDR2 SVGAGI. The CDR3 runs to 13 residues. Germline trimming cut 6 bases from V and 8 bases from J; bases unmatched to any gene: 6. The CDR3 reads CASRPPGGEKLFF. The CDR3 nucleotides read TGTGCCAGCAGACCCCCAGGGGGAGAAAAACTGTTTTTT.

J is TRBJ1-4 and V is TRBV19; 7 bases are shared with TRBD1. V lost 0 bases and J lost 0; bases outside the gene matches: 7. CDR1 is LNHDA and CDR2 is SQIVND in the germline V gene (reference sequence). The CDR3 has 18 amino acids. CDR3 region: CASSIEGGTDATNEKLFF. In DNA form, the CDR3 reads TGTGCCAGTAGTATAGAGGGGGGGACAGATGCAACTAATGAAAAACTGTTTTTT.

CDR3 DNA: TGTGCCAGCAGTGAAGCGGGGCAGACCCAAAAACTGTTTTTT. This encodes CASSEAGQTQKLFF. This chain links TRBV6-1 with TRBJ1-4; possibly TRBD1 for D (5 bases). In germline, CDR1 is MNHNS, CDR2 SASEGT. Trimming took off 0 bases at V and 9 bases at J, with 11 bases between the two ends. This CDR3 is 14 amino acids long.

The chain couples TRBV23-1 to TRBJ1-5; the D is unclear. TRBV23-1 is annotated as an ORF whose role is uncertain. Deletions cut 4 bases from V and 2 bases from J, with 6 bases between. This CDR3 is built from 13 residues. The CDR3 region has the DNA TGCGCCAGCAGTCGAGGATGCAATCAGCCCCAGCATTTT. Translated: CASSRGCNQPQHF.

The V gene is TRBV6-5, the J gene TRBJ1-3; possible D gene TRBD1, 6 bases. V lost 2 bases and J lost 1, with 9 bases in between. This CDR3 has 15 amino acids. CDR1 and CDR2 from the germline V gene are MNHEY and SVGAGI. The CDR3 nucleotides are TGTGCCAGCAGTTACGAGGGGGTGTCTGGAAACACCATATATTTT. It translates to CASSYEGVSGNTIYF.

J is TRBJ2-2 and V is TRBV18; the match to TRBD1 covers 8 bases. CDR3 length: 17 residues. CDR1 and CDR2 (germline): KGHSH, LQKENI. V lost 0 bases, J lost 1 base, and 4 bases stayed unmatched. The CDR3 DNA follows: TGTGCCAGCTCACCACCACTCGGGACAGGGAACACCGGGGAGCTGTTTTTT. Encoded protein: CASSPPLGTGNTGELFF.

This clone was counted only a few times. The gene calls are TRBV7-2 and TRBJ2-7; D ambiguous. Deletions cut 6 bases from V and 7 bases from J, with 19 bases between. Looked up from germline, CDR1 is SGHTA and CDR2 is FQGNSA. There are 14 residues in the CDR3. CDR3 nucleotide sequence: TGTGCCAGCAGTATAGGTTCCGGGTTCGGGGAGCAGTACTTC. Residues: CASSIGSGFGEQYF.

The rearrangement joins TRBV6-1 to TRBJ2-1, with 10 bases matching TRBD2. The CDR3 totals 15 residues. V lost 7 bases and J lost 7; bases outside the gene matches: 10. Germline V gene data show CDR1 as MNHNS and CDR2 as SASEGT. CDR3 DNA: TGTGCCAGCACCCTAAGCGGGGGGGCAGGGAATGAGCAGTTCTTC. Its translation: CASTLSGGAGNEQFF.

CDR3 residues: CASSPRGNYGYTF. In DNA form, the CDR3 reads TGTGCCAGCAGTCCCCGAGGGAACTATGGCTACACCTTC. The chain links TRBV2 to TRBJ1-2; no clear D gene. CDR3 length: 13 amino acids. Germline V CDR1 and CDR2: SNHLY, FYNNEI. The V end lost 5 bases, the J end lost 2 bases, and 9 bases lay between the germline ends. Using reference TRBV2 and TRBJ1-2 for the parts outside the CDR3, the full variable domain is EPEVTQTPSHQVTQMGQEVILRCVPISNHLYFYWYRQILGQKVEFLVSFYNNEISEKSEIFDDQFSVERPDGSNFTLKIRSTKLEDSAMYFCASSPRGNYGYTFGSGTRLTVV.

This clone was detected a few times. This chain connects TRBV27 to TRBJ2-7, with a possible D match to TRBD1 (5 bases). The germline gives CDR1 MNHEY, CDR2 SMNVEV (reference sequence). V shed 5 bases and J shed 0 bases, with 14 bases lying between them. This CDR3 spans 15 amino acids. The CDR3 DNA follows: TGTGCCAGCAGTACTCCAGGGTCGAGCTCCTACGAGCAGTACTTC. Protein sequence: CASSTPGSSSYEQYF.

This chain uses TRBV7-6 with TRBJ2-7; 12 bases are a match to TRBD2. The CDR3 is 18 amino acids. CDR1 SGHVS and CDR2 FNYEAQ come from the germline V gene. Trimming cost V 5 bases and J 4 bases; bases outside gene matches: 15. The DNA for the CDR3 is TGTGCCAGCAGCCACCGTCCCCCTAGCGGGGGGGCCGCTTACGAGCAGTACTTC. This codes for CASSHRPPSGGAAYEQYF.

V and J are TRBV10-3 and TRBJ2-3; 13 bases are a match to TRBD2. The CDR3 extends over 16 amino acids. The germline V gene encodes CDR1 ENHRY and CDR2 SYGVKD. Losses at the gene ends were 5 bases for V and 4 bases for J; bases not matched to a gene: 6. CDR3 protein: CAISPGTSGASDTQYF. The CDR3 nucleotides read TGTGCCATCAGTCCCGGGACTAGCGGGGCATCAGATACGCAGTATTTT.

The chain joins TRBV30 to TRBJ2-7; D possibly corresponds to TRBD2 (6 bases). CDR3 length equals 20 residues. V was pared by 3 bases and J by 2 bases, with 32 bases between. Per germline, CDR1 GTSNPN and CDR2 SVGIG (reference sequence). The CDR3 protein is CAWRGGRGPGAPRGTYEQYF. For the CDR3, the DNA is TGTGCCTGGAGGGGGGGTCGCGGGCCTGGGGCCCCTCGCGGGACCTACGAGCAGTACTTC.

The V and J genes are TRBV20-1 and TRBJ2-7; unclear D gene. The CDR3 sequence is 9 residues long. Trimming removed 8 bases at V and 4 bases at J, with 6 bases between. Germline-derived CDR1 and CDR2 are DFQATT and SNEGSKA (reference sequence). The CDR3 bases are TGCAGTAGCCGTTACGAGCAGTACTTC. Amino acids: CSSRYEQYF.

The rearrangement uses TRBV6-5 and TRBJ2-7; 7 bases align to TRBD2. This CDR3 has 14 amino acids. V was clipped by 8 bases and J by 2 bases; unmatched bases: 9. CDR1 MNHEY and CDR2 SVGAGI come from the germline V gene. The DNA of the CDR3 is TGTGCCAGCCGGGCGCTAGCGGAGGCCTACGAGCAGTACTTC. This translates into CASRALAEAYEQYF.

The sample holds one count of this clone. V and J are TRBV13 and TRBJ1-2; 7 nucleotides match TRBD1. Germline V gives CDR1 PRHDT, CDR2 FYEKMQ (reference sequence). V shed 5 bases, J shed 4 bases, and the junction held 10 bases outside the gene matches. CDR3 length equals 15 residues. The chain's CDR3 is CASSKTGREGYGYTF. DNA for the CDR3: TGTGCCAGCAGCAAGACAGGGCGGGAGGGCTATGGCTACACCTTC.

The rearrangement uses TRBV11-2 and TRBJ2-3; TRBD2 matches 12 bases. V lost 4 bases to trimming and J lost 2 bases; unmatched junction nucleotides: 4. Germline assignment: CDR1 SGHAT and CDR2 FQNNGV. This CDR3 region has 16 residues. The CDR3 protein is CASSSGLAGNTDTQYF. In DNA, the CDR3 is TGTGCCAGCAGCTCCGGACTAGCGGGGAACACAGATACGCAGTATTTT.